The T cell receptor (beta chain) described here comes from a study of blood T cells in healthy people across ages (dated by TCRdb to 2015 to 2017). For the study in its entirety: In model experiments, template switching captured roughly one uniquely barcoded TCR beta cDNA molecule for every two T cells. The study measured age-related changes in TCR beta repertoire diversity using deep sequencing normalized with unique cDNA molecular identifiers. Donors were grouped into four age groups: young (average 16 years), middle-aged (about 38), aged (around 62) and long-lived (approximately 81). Two additional independent replicas of 1 million unique cDNA reads from the same blood draw were analyzed for two donors (one aged 18 to 29 and one aged 80 or older). The paper as a whole reports these results and caveats: Compared with the aged group, the long-lived group had more naive CD4+ T cells, fewer expanded clones and increased TCR diversity, suggesting age selection. Conclusive comparison of naive and antigen-experienced compartments was prevented by the profiling of bulk unsorted PBMCs. Because donor CMV infection status was unknown, age-related changes in expanded clonotypes were potentially confounded. As age increased, observed TCR beta diversity per million T cells dropped in a roughly linear way, and a significant reduction was already evident by age about 40. Estimates of total diversity based on one million sequenced T cells were considered lower bounds and underestimates. The percentage of naive T cells measured by flow cytometry correlated strongly with observed TCR beta diversity.

From the cysteine through the phenylalanine, the CDR3 covers 11 amino acids. The entry retains the CDR3 DNA only, 33 bases that are in frame from base 1. The germline V gene provides CDR1 MNHNS and CDR2 SASEGT. V is reduced by 7 bases and J by 4 bases, leaving a spacing of 7 bases between them. The roughly 39 donors, aged roughly 6 to 90 years, were systemically healthy Caucasian individuals from Russia. Approximately 10 milliliters of peripheral blood were collected from each donor into EDTA-treated Vacutainer tubes. Ficoll-Paque density-gradient centrifugation was used to isolate PBMCs, with at least 6 million per sample. Trizol reagent was used to extract total RNA from PBMCs, with at least 5.5 micrograms per sample. For every donor, an aliquot of PBMCs went through flow cytometry to measure the percentages of naive CD45RAhigh/CD27high T cells. A remark on this clonotype: Which antigen it targets is not known. Per-nucleotide qualities are absent, and no much larger clonotype sits a single base away.

Libraries came from 5' RACE. Sequencer: Illumina HiSeq 2500. A second roughly 7 to 11 cycle PCR used a sample-barcoded 5' primer and a J-beta primer mix. Each TCR beta cDNA molecule received a unique molecular identifier from a template-switch 5' adaptor carrying 12 random nucleotides. Each sample yielded at least 3 million CDR3-containing paired-end reads. First-strand cDNA was synthesized from all RNA with the Mint cDNA synthesis kit, primed by a TRBC-specific oligonucleotide. All cDNA was treated with uracil-DNA glycosylase and then went through a first 18-cycle PCR with the universal primers M1SS and BC2_uni_R. As for the authors' bioinformatics: Normalization of each sample was performed by random selection of 1 million high-quality reads, each carrying a distinct molecular identifier. Instead of being binned into consensus sequences, reads with shared molecular identifiers were discarded. CDR3 identification, clonotype clustering and error correction used MiTCR with a Q25 quality threshold and the strictest error-elimination algorithm. A nonparametric unseen species model with Euler transformation was used to estimate a lower bound on total TCR beta diversity. TCRdb reprocessing: public reads trimmed at Q25 with fastp, clones called with MiXCR, in-frame beta chains kept. A single entry per CDR3 protein holds the most common genes and DNA from its merged rows. Here the V and J calls rest on TCRdb's processing, not on the authors' analysis. The sample has hundreds of thousands of distinct CDR3 sequences on record, less than 25% of them singletons. 8.5% to 9.5% of the sample goes to the ten largest clones.

The sample was also reused in another study, on T cells of mothers and their children. According to the second study: Nine systemically healthy Caucasian individuals, comprising three mothers and their six children, were included as donors. cDNA synthesis consumed the entire amount of extracted RNA, loaded at about 1.5 ug RNA in each 15 ul reaction. In the second PCR, the M1S primer added sample barcodes and 2-4 random nucleotides. Over 9.5 million TCR beta CDR3 reads came from each mother, compared with several million reads from each child. TCR recombination output is similarly shaped by thymic selection in related and unrelated pairs, with a minor effect exerted by inherited differences. Normalized repertoire overlap was always found to be slightly, but never significantly, higher in related mother-child pairs than in unrelated mother-child pairs. No persistent microchimeric T cell clones were detected, at a sensitivity of 90 to 100 clones per million clonotypes. The study used deep NGS to compare TCR beta repertoires of mothers and children, seeking features distinguishing related mother-child pairs from unrelated individuals. The mean age was 40 +/- 4 years for the mothers and approximately 11 +/- 4 years for the children. After adapters were ligated using NEBNext reagents, the libraries underwent 100+100 nt paired-end sequencing on an Illumina HiSeq 2000. To avoid cross-contamination, the mother libraries and the child libraries were prepared a month apart and sequenced in separate runs. Each donor had between about 500,000 and 2,100,000 distinct TCR beta clonotypes identified. Naive TCR beta clonotypes were estimated from low-frequency clonotypes matched to each donor's FACS-determined naive share, without sorting.

The TCR originated in a boy younger than 18 in good health. This receptor chain uses TRBV6-1 and TRBJ1-1; no D gene call is confident. What was sequenced was blood. The sequence in DNA is TGTGCCAGCATAGGGTTCACTGAAGCTTTCTTT. Translated, it gives CASIGFTEAFF.